This T cell receptor (beta chain) was retrieved from a study of T cell responses to AZD1222 COVID-19 vaccine. This clone was recorded a few times. After removal of 6 bases from V and 5 bases from J, the junction contained 7 bases not matched to a gene. Germline CDR1 and CDR2: SGHAT and FQNNGV. The CDR3 covers 15 residues. Sequencing was performed with immunoSEQ multiplex PCR; in TCRdb, only in-frame clones are kept and a portion is missing. This table has 100,000 to 150,000 clones, about 87% appearing once. J is TRBJ1-6 and V is TRBV11-2; 7 bases agree with TRBD1. Specimen: peripheral blood, collected on day 0 of AZD1222 vaccination. The clonotype originates from an adult in good health. The CDR3 is CASSWKTGNNSPLHF. CDR3 in DNA: TGTGCCAGCAGTTGGAAGACAGGGAATAATTCACCCCTCCACTTT.